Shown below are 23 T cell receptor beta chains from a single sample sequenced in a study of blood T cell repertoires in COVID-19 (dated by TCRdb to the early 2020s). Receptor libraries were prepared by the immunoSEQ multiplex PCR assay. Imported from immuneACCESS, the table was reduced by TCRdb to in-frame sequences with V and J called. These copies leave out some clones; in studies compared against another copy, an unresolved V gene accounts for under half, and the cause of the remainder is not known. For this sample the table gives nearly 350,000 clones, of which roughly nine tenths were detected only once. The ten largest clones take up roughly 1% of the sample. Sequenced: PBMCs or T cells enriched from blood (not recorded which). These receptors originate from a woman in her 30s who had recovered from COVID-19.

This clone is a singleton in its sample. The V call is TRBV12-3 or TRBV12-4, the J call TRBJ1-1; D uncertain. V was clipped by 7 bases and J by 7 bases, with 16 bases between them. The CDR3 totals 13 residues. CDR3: CASKITRGNEAFF. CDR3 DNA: TGTGCCAGCAAGATAACACGGGGTAATGAAGCTTTCTTT.

CDR3 nucleotide sequence: TGTGCCAGCACGCTAAAGGAGACCCAGTACTTC. Its protein product is CASTLKETQYF. The gene calls are TRBV2 and TRBJ2-5; D is ambiguous. V was trimmed by 7 bases and J by 5 bases, leaving 8 bases between them. The CDR3 is made up of 11 amino acids. Per germline, CDR1 SNHLY and CDR2 FYNNEI.

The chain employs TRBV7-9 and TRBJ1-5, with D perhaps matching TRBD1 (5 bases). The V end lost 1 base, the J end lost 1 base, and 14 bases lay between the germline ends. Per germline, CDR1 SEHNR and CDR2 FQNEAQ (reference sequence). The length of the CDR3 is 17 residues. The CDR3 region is CASSLGGGSGSNQPQHF. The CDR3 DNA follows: TGTGCCAGCAGCTTAGGGGGCGGCAGCGGGAGCAATCAGCCCCAGCATTTT. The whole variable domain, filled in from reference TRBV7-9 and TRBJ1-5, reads DTGVSQNPRHKITKRGQNVTFRCDPISEHNRLYWYRQTLGQGPEFLTYFQNEAQLEKSRLLSDRFSAERPKGSFSTLEIQRTEQGDSAMYLCASSLGGGSGSNQPQHFGDGTRLSIL.

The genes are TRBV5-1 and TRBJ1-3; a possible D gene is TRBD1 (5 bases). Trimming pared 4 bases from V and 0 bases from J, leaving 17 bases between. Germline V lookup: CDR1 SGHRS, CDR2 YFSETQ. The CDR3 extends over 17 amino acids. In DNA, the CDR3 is TGCGCCAGCAGCGGTTCTACAGGAACCAACTCTGGAAACACCATATATTTT. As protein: CASSGSTGTNSGNTIYF.

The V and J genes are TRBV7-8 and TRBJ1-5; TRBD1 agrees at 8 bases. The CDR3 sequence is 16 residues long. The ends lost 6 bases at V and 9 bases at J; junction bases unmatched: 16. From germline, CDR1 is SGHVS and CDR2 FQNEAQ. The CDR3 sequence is CASRNSADRGTGPQHF. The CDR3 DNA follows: TGTGCCAGCAGAAATAGCGCAGACAGAGGGACAGGGCCCCAGCATTTT.

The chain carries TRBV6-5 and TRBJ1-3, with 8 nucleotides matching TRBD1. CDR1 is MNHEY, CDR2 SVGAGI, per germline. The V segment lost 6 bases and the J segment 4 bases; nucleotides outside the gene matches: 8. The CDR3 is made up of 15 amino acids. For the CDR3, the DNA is TGTGCCAGCAGCCTACAGGGGGGTGTGGGAAACACCATATATTTT. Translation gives CASSLQGGVGNTIYF.

Here the CDR3 DNA reads TGTGCCAGTAGTACCCTGGACAGGGGTAGCTATAATTCACCCCTCCACTTT. It is translated as CASSTLDRGSYNSPLHF. The genes are TRBV19 and TRBJ1-6, with 9 bases aligning to TRBD1. The germline V gene encodes CDR1 LNHDA and CDR2 SQIVND (reference sequence). CDR3 length: 17 residues. Losses at the gene ends were 4 bases for V and 3 bases for J; bases not matched to a gene: 7.

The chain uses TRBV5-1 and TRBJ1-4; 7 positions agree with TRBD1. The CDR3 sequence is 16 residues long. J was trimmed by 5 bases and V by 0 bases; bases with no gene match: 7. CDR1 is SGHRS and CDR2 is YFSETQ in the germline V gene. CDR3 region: CASSLGMPGGNEKLFF. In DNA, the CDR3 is TGCGCCAGCAGCTTGGGCATGCCAGGGGGGAATGAAAAACTGTTTTTT.

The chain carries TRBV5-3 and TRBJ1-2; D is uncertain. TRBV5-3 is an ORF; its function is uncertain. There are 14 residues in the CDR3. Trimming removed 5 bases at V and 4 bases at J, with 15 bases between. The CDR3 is CARSEEDPSYGYTF. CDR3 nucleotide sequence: TGTGCCAGAAGTGAGGAGGACCCCTCCTATGGCTACACCTTC.

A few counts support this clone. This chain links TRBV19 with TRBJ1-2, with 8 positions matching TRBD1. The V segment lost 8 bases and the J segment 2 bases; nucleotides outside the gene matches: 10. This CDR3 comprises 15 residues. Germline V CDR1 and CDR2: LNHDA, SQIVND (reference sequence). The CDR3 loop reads CASGPDRERNYGYTF. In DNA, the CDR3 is TGTGCCAGTGGCCCGGACAGGGAAAGGAACTATGGCTACACCTTC.

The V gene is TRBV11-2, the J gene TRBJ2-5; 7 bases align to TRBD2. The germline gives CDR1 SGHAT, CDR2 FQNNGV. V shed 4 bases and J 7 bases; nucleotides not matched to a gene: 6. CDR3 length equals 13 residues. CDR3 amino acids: CASSSAGVGTQYF. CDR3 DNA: TGTGCCAGCAGCTCCGCGGGGGTGGGGACCCAGTACTTC.

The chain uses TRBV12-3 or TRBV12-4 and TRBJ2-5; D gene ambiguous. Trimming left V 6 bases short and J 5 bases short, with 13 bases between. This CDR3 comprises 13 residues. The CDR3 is CASRAGIGETQYF. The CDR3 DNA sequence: TGTGCCAGCAGAGCAGGAATTGGGGAGACCCAGTACTTC.

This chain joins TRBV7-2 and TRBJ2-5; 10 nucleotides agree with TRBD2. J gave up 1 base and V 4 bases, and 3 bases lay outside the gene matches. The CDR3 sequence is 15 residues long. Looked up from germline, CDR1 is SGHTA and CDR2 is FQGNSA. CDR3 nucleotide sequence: TGTGCCAGCAGCTCACTAGCGGGGATCCAAGAGACCCAGTACTTC. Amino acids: CASSSLAGIQETQYF.

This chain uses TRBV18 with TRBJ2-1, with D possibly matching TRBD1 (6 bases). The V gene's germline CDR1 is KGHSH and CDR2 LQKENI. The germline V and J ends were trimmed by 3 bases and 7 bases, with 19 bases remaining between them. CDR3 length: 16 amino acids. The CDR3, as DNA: TGTGCCAGCTCACCTATGTGGGGGCGCGTCTTAAATGAGCAGTTCTTC. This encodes CASSPMWGRVLNEQFF.

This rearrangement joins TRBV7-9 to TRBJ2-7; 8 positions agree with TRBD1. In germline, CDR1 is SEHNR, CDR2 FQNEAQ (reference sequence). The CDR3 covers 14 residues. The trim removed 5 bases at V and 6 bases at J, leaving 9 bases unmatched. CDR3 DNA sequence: TGTGCCAGCAGCCCCCTGGACAGGGCTCCCGAGCAGTACTTC. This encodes CASSPLDRAPEQYF.

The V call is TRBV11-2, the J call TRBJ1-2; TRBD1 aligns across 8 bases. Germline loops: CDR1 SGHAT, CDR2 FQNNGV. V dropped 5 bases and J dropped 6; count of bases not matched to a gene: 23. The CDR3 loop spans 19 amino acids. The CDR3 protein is CASSLGLTGGTGKLNGYTF. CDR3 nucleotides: TGTGCCAGCAGCCTCGGTCTAACCGGGGGGACAGGAAAACTGAATGGCTACACCTTC.

CDR3: CASSATSGGFQETQYF. The CDR3 bases are TGTGCCAGCAGCGCGACTAGCGGGGGGTTCCAAGAGACCCAGTACTTC. The rearrangement uses TRBV5-4 and TRBJ2-5; 13 nucleotides match TRBD2. Germline V gene sequence: CDR1 SGHNT, CDR2 YYREEE (reference sequence). V dropped 4 bases and J dropped 1; count of bases not matched to a gene: 4. This CDR3 contains 16 residues.

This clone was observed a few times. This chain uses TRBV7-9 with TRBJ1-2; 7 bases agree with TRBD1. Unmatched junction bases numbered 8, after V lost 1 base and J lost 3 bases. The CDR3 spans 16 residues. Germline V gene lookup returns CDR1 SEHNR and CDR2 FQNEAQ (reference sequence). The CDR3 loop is CASSLGTGAHDYGYTF. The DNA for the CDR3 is TGTGCCAGCAGCTTAGGAACAGGGGCGCACGACTATGGCTACACCTTC.

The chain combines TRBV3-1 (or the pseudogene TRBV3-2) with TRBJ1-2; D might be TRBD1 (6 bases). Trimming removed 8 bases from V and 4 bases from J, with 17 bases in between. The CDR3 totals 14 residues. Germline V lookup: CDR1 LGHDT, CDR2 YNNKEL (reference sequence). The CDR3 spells CASYHTGMGYGYTF. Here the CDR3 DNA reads TGTGCCAGCTACCACACAGGGATGGGCTATGGCTACACCTTC.

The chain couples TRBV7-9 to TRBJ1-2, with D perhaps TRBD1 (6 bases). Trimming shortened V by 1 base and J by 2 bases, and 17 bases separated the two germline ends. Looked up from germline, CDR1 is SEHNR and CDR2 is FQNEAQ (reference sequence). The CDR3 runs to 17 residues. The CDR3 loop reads CASSLGVGAMTNYGYTF. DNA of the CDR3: TGTGCCAGCAGCTTAGGCGTGGGGGCGATGACGAACTATGGCTACACCTTC.

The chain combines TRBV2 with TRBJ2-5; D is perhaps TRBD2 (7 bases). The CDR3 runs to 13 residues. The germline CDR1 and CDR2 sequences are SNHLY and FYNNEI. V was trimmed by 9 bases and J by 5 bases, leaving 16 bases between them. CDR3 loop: CARRGLGGETQYF. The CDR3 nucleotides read TGTGCCAGGCGTGGACTAGGGGGGGAGACCCAGTACTTC.

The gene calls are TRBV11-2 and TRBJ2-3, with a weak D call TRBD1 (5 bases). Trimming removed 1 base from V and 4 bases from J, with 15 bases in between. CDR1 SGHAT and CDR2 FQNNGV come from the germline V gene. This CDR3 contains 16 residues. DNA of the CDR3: TGTGCCAGCAGCTTAGGTTCACCAGGGTATCCAGATACGCAGTATTTT. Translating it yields CASSLGSPGYPDTQYF.

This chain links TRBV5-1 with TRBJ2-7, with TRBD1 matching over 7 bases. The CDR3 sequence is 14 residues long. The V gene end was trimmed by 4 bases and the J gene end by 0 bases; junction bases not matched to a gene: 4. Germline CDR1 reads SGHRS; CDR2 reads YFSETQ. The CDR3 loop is CASSPDRNSYEQYF. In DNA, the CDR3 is TGCGCCAGCAGCCCGGACAGGAACTCCTACGAGCAGTACTTC. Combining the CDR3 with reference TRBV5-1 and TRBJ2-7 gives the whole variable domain KAGVTQTPRYLIKTRGQQVTLSCSPISGHRSVSWYQQTPGQGLQFLFEYFSETQRNKGNFPGRFSGRQFSNSRSEMNVSTLELGDSALYLCASSPDRNSYEQYFGPGTRLTVT.